This T cell receptor (beta chain) was observed in a study of blood T cell repertoires in COVID-19. Data came from immunoSEQ multiplex PCR; TCRdb stores just in-frame clones and leaves some out. The sample yields over 200,000 clones, around 90% seen once. Looked up from germline, CDR1 is MNHEY and CDR2 is SVGAGI. This CDR3 is 15 amino acids long. The V end lost 2 bases, the J end lost 10 bases, and 15 bases lay between the germline ends. The chain employs TRBV6-5 and TRBJ1-6; the D gene is possibly TRBD1 (5 bases). The sample taken for sequencing was PBMCs or T cells enriched from blood (not recorded which). This clonotype was obtained from a young man who had recovered from COVID-19. CDR3 in amino acids: CASSYRTPDLSPLHF. The CDR3 nucleotides are TGTGCCAGCAGTTACAGGACACCTGACCTCTCACCCCTCCACTTT.